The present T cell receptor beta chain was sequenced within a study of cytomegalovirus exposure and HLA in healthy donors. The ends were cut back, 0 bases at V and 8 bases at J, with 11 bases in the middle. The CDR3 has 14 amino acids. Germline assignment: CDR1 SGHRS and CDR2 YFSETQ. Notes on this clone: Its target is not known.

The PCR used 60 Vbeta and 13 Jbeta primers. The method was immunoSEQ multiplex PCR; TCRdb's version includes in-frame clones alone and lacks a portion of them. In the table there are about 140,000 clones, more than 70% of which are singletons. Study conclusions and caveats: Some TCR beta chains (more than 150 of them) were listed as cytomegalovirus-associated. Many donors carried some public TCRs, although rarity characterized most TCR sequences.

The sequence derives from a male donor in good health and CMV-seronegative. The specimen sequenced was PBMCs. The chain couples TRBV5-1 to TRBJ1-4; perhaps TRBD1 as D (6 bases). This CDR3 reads CASSLAGEREKLFF. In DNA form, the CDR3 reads TGCGCCAGCAGCTTGGCAGGGGAGAGGGAAAAACTGTTTTTT.